This is a list of T cell receptor beta chains from one sample in a study of breast tumors, draining lymph nodes, adjacent tissues. TCRdb reprocessed the multiplex PCR reads with MiXCR, giving one entry per CDR3 protein. Of around 250,000 distinct CDR3 sequences in the sample, 34% were seen once. Sequencing was performed on axillary lymph node tissue. These receptors all stem from a female donor with breast cancer. Some clones in this sample may be carry-over from other donors' samples. CDR3s include the opening cysteine and the closing phenylalanine or tryptophan. Each record gives: J gene, V gene, D gene, clone size, CDR3 DNA, CDR3 protein. D genes are given only for firm matches. Clone size is shown for a subset of rows, as once, few, many or a class of expanded clone.

TRBJ1-2 | TRBV3-1 | . | many | TGTGCCAGCAGCCAAGATATTGGACGGACCTATGGCTACACCTTC | CASSQDIGRTYGYTF
TRBJ2-5 | TRBV11-3 | . | many | TGTGCCAGCAGCTTACCCGCCGGGCGGGGGACCCAGTACTTC | CASSLPAGRGTQYF
TRBJ2-3 | TRBV10-2 | . | many | TGCGCCAGCAGTTATACTTCACTTATCGGAGATACGCAGTATTTT | CASSYTSLIGDTQYF
TRBJ2-5 | TRBV2 | TRBD2 | . | TGTGCCAGCAGTCTCCGGGGACTAGCGGGGACCCAGTACTTC | CASSLRGLAGTQYF
TRBJ2-7 | TRBV5-1 | . | many | TGCGCCAGCAGCTTGGGACTACCTTCCTACGAGCAGTACTTC | CASSLGLPSYEQYF
TRBJ1-6 | TRBV19 | TRBD1 | . | TGTGCCAGTGGTGCGCAGACAGGGATGAGCTACTATAATTCACCCCTCCACTTT | CASGAQTGMSYYNSPLHF
TRBJ2-2 | TRBV19 | . | many | TGTGCCAGTAGTATCCAATCCACCGGGGAGCTGTTTTTT | CASSIQSTGELFF
TRBJ1-2 | TRBV5-5 | . | many | TGTGCCAGCAGCTTTCTGGGAGGGGTCTGGGGCTACACCTTC | CASSFLGGVWGYTF
TRBJ2-1 | TRBV24-1 | TRBD2 | many | TGTGCCACCAGTGATTTGCGTGCAGGGACTAGCTCCTACAATGAGCAGTTCTTC | CATSDLRAGTSSYNEQFF
TRBJ2-2 | TRBV5-1 | TRBD1 | many | TGCGCCAGCAGGACAGGGGGATCGATCGGGGAGCTGTTTTTT | CASRTGGSIGELFF
TRBJ1-5 | TRBV6-1 | . | many | TGTGCCAGCAACGCCTTGGGGAATCAGCCCCAGCATTTT | CASNALGNQPQHF
TRBJ2-5 | TRBV7-9 | . | . | TGTGCCAGCAGCTTCTTTGCAGGGACTTCTCTAGCAGAGCCCCAGTACTTC | CASSFFAGTSLAEPQYF
TRBJ2-3 | TRBV9 | TRBD2 | . | TGTGCCAGCAGCCCCTCCCTCCCCGGGACTAGCGGGGCGGCGGGTACAGATACGCAGTATTTT | CASSPSLPGTSGAAGTDTQYF
TRBJ2-7 | TRBV24-1 | TRBD2 | . | TGTGCTAGTGGCCTAGCGGGAGTTTCATACGAGCAGTACTTC | CASGLAGVSYEQYF
TRBJ2-5 | TRBV20-1 | . | many | TGCAGTGCTAGGGGGGAGGAGACCCAGTACTTC | CSARGEETQYF
TRBJ1-4 | TRBV10-3 | . | many | TGTGCCATCGCGGCCGACAGGACCAAGAATGAAAAACTGTTTTTT | CAIAADRTKNEKLFF
TRBJ2-7 | TRBV7-9 | . | many | TGTGCCAGCAGCTTCGGGTCTGCATACGAGCAGTACTTC | CASSFGSAYEQYF
TRBJ2-7 | TRBV7-6 | TRBD1 | many | TGTGCCAGCAGCTTAACGACCGGACAGGGCTACGAGCAGTACTTC | CASSLTTGQGYEQYF
TRBJ2-2 | TRBV5-5 | . | few | TGTGCCAGCAGCTTGGTAGGGGCAACCGGGGAGCTGTTTTTT | CASSLVGATGELFF
TRBJ1-3 | TRBV3-1 | . | many | TGTGCCAGCAGCCATGTTGATGGAAACACCATATATTTT | CASSHVDGNTIYF
TRBJ2-2 | TRBV19 | TRBD2 | many | TGTGCCAGTAGTATAGAGGTGCTAGCGGGAGATGTCGGGGAGCTGTTTTTT | CASSIEVLAGDVGELFF
TRBJ1-4 | TRBV5-1 | . | many | TGCGCCAGCAGCTTGGACAATAATGAAAAACTGTTTTTT | CASSLDNNEKLFF
TRBJ1-2 | TRBV4-2 | . | many | TGTGCCAGCAGCCTCGGATTATATGGCTACACCTTC | CASSLGLYGYTF
TRBJ2-2 | TRBV24-1 | . | . | TGTGCCACCAGTGATTTGAGGACGAACACCGGGGAGCTGTTTTTT | CATSDLRTNTGELFF
TRBJ1-3 | TRBV6-6 | TRBD1 | many | TGTGCCAGCAGTTACTCCCGGGACAGGGTCGGCACCATATATTTT | CASSYSRDRVGTIYF
TRBJ2-1 | TRBV20-1 | TRBD2 | many | TGCAGTGCCATCCTAGCGGGAGGAACCCAGGGGCAGTTCTTC | CSAILAGGTQGQFF
TRBJ2-3 | TRBV10-2 | TRBD2 | . | TGCGCCAGCAGTGACGCTAGCGGGAGCCCAGATACGCAGTATTTT | CASSDASGSPDTQYF
TRBJ1-5 | TRBV20-1 | . | many | TGCAGTGCTAGAGATTGGTTGGGTAGCAATCAGCCCCAGCATTTT | CSARDWLGSNQPQHF
TRBJ2-1 | TRBV9 | TRBD2 | many | TGTGCCAGCAGCCCCGGGACTAGCGGCTACAATGAGCAGTTCTTC | CASSPGTSGYNEQFF
TRBJ2-3 | TRBV9 | . | . | TGTGCCATCCTCGTTACAGGGGGGGTGGATACGCAGTATTTT | CAILVTGGVDTQYF
TRBJ1-2 | TRBV20-1 | TRBD1 | many | TGCAGTGCTGGGACAGGGCGCTATGGCTCCACCTTC | CSAGTGRYGSTF
TRBJ2-2 | TRBV5-6 | . | many | TGTGCCAGCAGCTTTAACGGTGCGACGCTAAAGGGCAAGCTGTTTTTT | CASSFNGATLKGKLFF
TRBJ1-6 | TRBV18 | . | many | TGTGCCAGCTCACCCCGATCAATGCGGGGCTCGGAAAACTCACCCCTCCACTTT | CASSPRSMRGSENSPLHF
TRBJ2-1 | TRBV7-2 | . | . | TGTGCCAGCAGCTCTGGGAATCTCAATGAGCAGTTCTTC | CASSSGNLNEQFF
TRBJ2-7 | TRBV20-1 | TRBD2 | many | TGCAGTGCTAGTCTAGCGGGATTGTGGGAGCAGTACTTC | CSASLAGLWEQYF
TRBJ2-5 | TRBV20-1 | . | many | TGCAGTGCCCTAGGCCTAGCGGAGACCCAGTACTTC | CSALGLAETQYF
TRBJ1-4 | TRBV5-1 | . | many | TGCGCCAGCAGCTTGGCAGGGTTGGGTGAAAAACTGTTTTTT | CASSLAGLGEKLFF
TRBJ2-7 | TRBV6-6 | . | few | TGTGCCAGCAGACAAGCTTTGGCCTACGAGCAGTACTTC | CASRQALAYEQYF
TRBJ2-7 | TRBV4-1 | . | many | TGCGCCAGCAGCCAAGAGACTTACTACGAGCAGTACTTC | CASSQETYYEQYF
TRBJ2-1 | TRBV11-3 | TRBD2 | many | TGTGCCAGCAGCTTAGGCAGGACTAGCTGGGGACGGAATGAGCAGTTCTTC | CASSLGRTSWGRNEQFF
TRBJ1-2 | TRBV29-1 | . | . | TGCAGCTTGGGGCCAGGGATCTCTGGCTACACCTTC | CSLGPGISGYTF
TRBJ2-1 | TRBV19 | TRBD2 | . | TGTGCCAGTAGTATTGGCGGGACTAGCGGGATTTACAATGAGCAGTTCTTC | CASSIGGTSGIYNEQFF
TRBJ1-6 | TRBV9 | . | . | TGTGCCTCGGCGGGGGTGATGAATTTACCCCTCCACTTT | CASAGVMNLPLHF
TRBJ1-4 | TRBV12-3/TRBV12-4 | TRBD1 | . | TGTGCCAGCAGCCCCGGGACAGGGGGCACTAATGAAAAACTGTTTTTT | CASSPGTGGTNEKLFF
TRBJ2-3 | TRBV19 | . | many | TGTGCCAGTAGTAGACAAAGCGGGAGCACAGATACGCAGTATTTT | CASSRQSGSTDTQYF
TRBJ2-2 | TRBV6-2/TRBV6-3 | TRBD1 | . | TGTGCCAGCAGTGTTAAGGGGGCAACCGGGGAGCTGTTTTTT | CASSVKGATGELFF
TRBJ1-5 | TRBV7-9 | . | . | TGTGCCACCAGTGACCCGGACCAGCCCCAGCATTTT | CATSDPDQPQHF
TRBJ2-1 | TRBV7-8 | TRBD2 | . | TGTGCCAGCAGACCTACTAGCGGGGGTTTCAATGAGCAGTTCTTC | CASRPTSGGFNEQFF
TRBJ2-1 | TRBV14 | TRBD2 | many | TGTGCCAGCAGCCATAGCGGGGGTAATGAGCAGTTCTTC | CASSHSGGNEQFF
TRBJ2-1 | TRBV2 | . | many | TGTGCCAGCAGTCAGGGAGGGGGGGGGCCCTACAATGAGCAGTTCTTC | CASSQGGGGPYNEQFF
TRBJ2-7 | TRBV20-1 | TRBD2 | many | TGCAGTGCTAGAGTCGGGGGGGAGCAGTACTTC | CSARVGGEQYF
TRBJ1-5 | TRBV15 | . | . | TGTAGCAATCAGCCCCAGCATTTT | CSNQPQHF
TRBJ2-1 | TRBV6-5 | . | . | TGTGCCAGCAGGCCCCTACTAGCAGAGCAGTTCTTC | CASRPLLAEQFF
TRBJ2-6 | TRBV28 | . | . | TGTGCCAGCAGTGTACAGGTTACCGGGGCCAACGTCCTGACTTTC | CASSVQVTGANVLTF
TRBJ2-3 | TRBV19 | . | many | TGTGCCACCCACGGCTCGGGGAGGACAGATACGCAGTATTTT | CATHGSGRTDTQYF
TRBJ2-7 | TRBV4-3 | TRBD1 | many | TGCGCCAGCAGCCAAGAGACAGGGGGCGTCGAGCAGTACTTC | CASSQETGGVEQYF
TRBJ1-2 | TRBV29-1 | TRBD1 | once | TGCAGCGTTGAACCTCTGACAGGGAGCGGCTACACCTTC | CSVEPLTGSGYTF
TRBJ2-3 | TRBV2 | . | many | TGTGCCAGCAGTGATGAGCAGTCCACAGATACGCAGTATTTT | CASSDEQSTDTQYF
TRBJ2-5 | TRBV7-3 | TRBD2 | many | TGTGCCAGCAGCTCTAGCGGGGGGGCTGGGGAGACCCAGTACTTC | CASSSSGGAGETQYF
TRBJ2-1 | TRBV5-6 | . | . | TGTGCCAGCAGCTTGGCAGACAGGACCTACAATGAGCAGTTCTTC | CASSLADRTYNEQFF